A single T cell receptor (beta chain) is shown here with its context. As yet, its antigen is unknown. This entry belongs to a study of shared clonotypes between healthy human individuals. Study-level points and caveats: Compared with memory subsets, naive subsets generally had larger estimated richness.

Source study methods: ImmunoSEQ only sent back junction sequences with no quality scores, so filtering was done differently. Using immunoSEQ multiplex PCR, the repertoire was profiled, and TCRdb retains in-frame clones only, with some absent. The V and J calls and clone size are taken from that table; D and trimming were inferred from the DNA. The data hold about 2.4 million clones, with approximately 94% observed a single time. The CDR3 runs to 16 residues. The V and J ends lost 4 bases and 0 bases, in that order; junction bases with no gene match: 5. Germline V lookup: CDR1 SGHNT, CDR2 YYREEE (reference sequence).

The sequence was obtained from a man between 18 and 29 years old in good health. Some clones in this sample may be carry-over from other donors' samples. The chain is built from TRBV5-4 and TRBJ2-2; 8 nucleotides line up with TRBD2. Sequencing was done on a sample of naive CD4+ T cells from PBMCs. Subset indicated: CD45RA+ positively selected. CDR3 in amino acids: CASSRIAGTNTGELFF. CDR3 nucleotides: TGTGCCAGCAGCCGTATAGCGGGAACGAACACCGGGGAGCTGTTTTTT.